This TCR beta chain was profiled in a study of cytomegalovirus exposure and HLA in healthy donors. Findings and caveats of the study: Per published accounts, TCR beta sequences correctly predicted the HLA-A and HLA-B alleles of most subjects. Links to common viral pathogens appeared, in a later analysis, for several of the most significant clusters. There were some V segments, including TRBV6-2 and TRBV6-3, excluded as indistinguishable. Likely technical artifact: a cluster of highly shared sequence variants.

For this clone: Its matching antigen is unknown.

Trimming left V 4 bases short and J 8 bases short, with 6 bases between. CDR1 is SGDLS, CDR2 YYNGEE, per germline. The CDR3 extends over 11 amino acids. 13 Jbeta primers and 60 Vbeta primers were used for the PCR. Method: immunoSEQ multiplex PCR; TCRdb's copy keeps in-frame clones and lacks some. The sample yields over 150,000 clones, 80% seen once. This clonotype originated in a woman between 45 and 65 years old in good health and CMV-seropositive. The genes are TRBV9 and TRBJ2-2; no clear D gene. The sequenced sample consisted of PBMCs. The CDR3, as DNA: TGTGCCAGCAGCCACGGGGGGGAGCTGTTTTTT. Its protein is CASSHGGELFF.